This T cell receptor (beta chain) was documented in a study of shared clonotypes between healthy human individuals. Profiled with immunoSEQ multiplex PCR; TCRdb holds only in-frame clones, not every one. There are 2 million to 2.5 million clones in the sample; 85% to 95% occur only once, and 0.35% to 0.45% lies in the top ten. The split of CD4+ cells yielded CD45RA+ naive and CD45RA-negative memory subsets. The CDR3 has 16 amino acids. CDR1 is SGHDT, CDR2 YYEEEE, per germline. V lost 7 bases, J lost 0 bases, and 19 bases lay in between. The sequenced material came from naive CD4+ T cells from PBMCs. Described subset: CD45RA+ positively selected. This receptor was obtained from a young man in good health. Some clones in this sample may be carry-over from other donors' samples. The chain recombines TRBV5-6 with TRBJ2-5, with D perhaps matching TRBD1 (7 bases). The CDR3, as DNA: TGTGCCAGCGGCAGGGGGGCCGGGGACTACCAAGAGACCCAGTACTTC. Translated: CASGRGAGDYQETQYF.